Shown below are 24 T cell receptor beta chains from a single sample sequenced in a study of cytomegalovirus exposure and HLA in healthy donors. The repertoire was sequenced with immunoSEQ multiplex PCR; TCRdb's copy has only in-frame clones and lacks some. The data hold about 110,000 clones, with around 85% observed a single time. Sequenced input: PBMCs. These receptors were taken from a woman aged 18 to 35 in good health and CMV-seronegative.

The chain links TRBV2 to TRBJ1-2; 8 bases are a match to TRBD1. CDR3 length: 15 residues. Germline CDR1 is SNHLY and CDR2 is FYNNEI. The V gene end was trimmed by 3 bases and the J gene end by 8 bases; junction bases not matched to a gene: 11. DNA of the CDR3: TGTGCCAGCAGTGAGGCAGGACAGGGAGGTCCCGGCTACACCTTC. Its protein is CASSEAGQGGPGYTF.

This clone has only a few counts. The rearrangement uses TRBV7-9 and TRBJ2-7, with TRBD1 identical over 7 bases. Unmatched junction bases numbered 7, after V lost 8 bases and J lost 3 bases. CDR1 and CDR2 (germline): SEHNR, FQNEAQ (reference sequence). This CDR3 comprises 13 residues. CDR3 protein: CASEGTVYYEQYF. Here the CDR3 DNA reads TGTGCCAGCGAAGGGACAGTCTACTACGAGCAGTACTTC.

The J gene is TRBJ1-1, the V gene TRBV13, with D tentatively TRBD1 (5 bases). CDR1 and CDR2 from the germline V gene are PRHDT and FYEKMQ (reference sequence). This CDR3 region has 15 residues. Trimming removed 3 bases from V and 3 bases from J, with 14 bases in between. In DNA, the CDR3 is TGTGCCAGCAGCTTCTGGGGCGGGAGGTACACTGAAGCTTTCTTT. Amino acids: CASSFWGGRYTEAFF.

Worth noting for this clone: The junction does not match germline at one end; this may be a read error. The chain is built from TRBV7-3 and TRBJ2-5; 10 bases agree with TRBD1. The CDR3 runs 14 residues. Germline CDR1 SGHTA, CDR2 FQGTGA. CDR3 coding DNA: TGTGCCAGCAGTCCTGACAGGGGGCAAGGGACCCAGTACTTC. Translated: CASSPDRGQGTQYF.

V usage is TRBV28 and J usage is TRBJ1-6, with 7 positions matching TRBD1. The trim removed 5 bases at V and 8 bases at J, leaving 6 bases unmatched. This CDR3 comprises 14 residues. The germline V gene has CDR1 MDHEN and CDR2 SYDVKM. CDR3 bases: TGTGCCAGCAGTGTGGGGACAGCTGATTCACCCCTCCACTTT. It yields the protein CASSVGTADSPLHF. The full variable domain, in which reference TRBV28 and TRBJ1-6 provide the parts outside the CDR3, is DVKVTQSSRYLVKRTGEKVFLECVQDMDHENMFWYRQDPGLGLRLIYFSYDVKMKEKGDIPEGYSVSREKKERFSLILESASTNQTSMYLCASSVGTADSPLHFGNGTRLTVT.

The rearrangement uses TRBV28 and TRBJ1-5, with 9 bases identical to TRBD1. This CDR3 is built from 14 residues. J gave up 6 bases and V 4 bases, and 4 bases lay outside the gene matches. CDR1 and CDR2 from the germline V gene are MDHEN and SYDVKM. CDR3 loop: CASSWDREGQPQHF. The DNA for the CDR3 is TGTGCCAGCAGTTGGGACAGGGAGGGTCAGCCCCAGCATTTT.

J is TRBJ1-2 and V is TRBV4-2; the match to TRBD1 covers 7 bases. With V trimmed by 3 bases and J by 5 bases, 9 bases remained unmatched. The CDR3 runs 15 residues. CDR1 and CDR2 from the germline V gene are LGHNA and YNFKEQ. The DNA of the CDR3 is TGTGCCAGCAGCCAGATTTTCGACAGGGCTTATGGCTACACCTTC. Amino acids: CASSQIFDRAYGYTF.

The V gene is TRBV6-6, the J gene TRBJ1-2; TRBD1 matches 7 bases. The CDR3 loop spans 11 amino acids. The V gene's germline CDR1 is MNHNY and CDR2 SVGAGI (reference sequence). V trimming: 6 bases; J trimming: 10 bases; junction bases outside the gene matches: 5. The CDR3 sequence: CASSRQGIYTF. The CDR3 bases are TGTGCCAGCAGCCGACAGGGTATCTACACCTTC.

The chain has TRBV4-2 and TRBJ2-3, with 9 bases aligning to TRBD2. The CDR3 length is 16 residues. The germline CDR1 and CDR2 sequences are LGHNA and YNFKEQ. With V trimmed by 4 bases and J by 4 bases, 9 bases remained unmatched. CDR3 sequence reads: CASSRGGGASPDTQYF. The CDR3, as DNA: TGTGCCAGCAGCCGCGGGGGGGGTGCATCCCCAGATACGCAGTATTTT.

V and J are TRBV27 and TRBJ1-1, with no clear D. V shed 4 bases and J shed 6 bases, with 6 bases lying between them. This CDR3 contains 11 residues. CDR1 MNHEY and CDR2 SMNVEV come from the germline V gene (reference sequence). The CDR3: CASSSGSEAFF. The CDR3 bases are TGTGCCAGCAGTTCGGGGTCTGAAGCTTTCTTT.

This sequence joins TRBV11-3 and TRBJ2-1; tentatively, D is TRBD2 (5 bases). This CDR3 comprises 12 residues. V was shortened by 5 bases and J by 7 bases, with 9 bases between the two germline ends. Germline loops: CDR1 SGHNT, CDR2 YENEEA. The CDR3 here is CASSPGTNEQFF. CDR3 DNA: TGTGCCAGCAGCCCGGGAACGAATGAGCAGTTCTTC.

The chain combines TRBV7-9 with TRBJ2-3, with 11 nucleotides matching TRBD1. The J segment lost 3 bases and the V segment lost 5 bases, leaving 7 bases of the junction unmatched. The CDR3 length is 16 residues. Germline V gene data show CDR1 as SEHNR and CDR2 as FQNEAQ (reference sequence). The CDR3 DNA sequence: TGTGCCAGCAGCCGACGGGGGGACAGGGGGACAGATACGCAGTATTTT. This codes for CASSRRGDRGTDTQYF.

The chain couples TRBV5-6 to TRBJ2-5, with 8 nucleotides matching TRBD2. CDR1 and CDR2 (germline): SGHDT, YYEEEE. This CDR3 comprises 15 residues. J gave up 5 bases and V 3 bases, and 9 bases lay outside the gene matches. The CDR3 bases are TGTGCCAGCAGCTACTCACTAGCGGCCCATGAGACCCAGTACTTC. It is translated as CASSYSLAAHETQYF.

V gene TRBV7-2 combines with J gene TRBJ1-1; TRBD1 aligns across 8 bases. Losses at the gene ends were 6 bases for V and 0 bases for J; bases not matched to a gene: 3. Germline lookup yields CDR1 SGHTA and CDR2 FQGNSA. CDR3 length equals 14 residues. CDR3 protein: CASSRQGMNTEAFF. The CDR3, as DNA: TGTGCCAGCAGTCGACAGGGGATGAACACTGAAGCTTTCTTT.

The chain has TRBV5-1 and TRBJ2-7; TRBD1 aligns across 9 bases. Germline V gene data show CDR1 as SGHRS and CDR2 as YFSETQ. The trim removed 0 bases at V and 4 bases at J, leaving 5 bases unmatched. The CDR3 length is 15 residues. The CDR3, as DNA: TGCGCCAGCAGCTTGGTGGACAGGGGAGTTTACGAGCAGTACTTC. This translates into CASSLVDRGVYEQYF.

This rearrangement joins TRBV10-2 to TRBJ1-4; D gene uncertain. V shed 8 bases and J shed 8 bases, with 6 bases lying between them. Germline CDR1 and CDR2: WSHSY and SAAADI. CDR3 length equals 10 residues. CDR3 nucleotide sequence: TGCGCCAGCGGCAGAGAAAAACTGTTTTTT. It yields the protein CASGREKLFF.

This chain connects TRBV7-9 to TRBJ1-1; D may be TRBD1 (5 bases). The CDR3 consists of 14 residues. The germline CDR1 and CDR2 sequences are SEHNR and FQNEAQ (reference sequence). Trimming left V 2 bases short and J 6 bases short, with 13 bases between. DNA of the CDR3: TGTGCCAGCAGCTTAAGGCAGGGAACCCCTGAAGCTTTCTTT. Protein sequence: CASSLRQGTPEAFF.

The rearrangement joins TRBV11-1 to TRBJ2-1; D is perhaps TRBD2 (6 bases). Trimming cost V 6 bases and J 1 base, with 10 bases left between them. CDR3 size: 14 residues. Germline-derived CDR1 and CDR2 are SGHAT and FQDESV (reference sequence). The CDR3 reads CASRRDGSYNEQFF. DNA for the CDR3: TGTGCCAGCAGGCGGGACGGGTCCTACAATGAGCAGTTCTTC.

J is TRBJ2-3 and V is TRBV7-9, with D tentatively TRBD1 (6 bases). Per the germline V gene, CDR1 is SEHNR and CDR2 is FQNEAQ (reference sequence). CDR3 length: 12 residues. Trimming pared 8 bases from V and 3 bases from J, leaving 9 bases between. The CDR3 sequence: CASGQGTDTQYF. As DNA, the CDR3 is TGTGCCAGCGGGCAGGGGACAGATACGCAGTATTTT. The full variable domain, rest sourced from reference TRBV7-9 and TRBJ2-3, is DTGVSQNPRHKITKRGQNVTFRCDPISEHNRLYWYRQTLGQGPEFLTYFQNEAQLEKSRLLSDRFSAERPKGSFSTLEIQRTEQGDSAMYLCASGQGTDTQYFGPGTRLTVL.

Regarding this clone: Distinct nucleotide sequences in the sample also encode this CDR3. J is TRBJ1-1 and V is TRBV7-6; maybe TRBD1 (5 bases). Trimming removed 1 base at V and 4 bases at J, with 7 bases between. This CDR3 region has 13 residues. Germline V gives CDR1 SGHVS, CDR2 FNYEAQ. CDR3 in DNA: TGTGCCAGCAGCTTAGGGGGGGGCACTGAAGCTTTCTTT. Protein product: CASSLGGGTEAFF. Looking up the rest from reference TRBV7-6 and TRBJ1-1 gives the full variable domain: GAGVSQSPRYKVTKRGQDVALRCDPISGHVSLYWYRQALGQGPEFLTYFNYEAQQDKSGLPNDRFSAERPEGSISTLTIQRTEQRDSAMYRCASSLGGGTEAFFGQGTRLTVV.

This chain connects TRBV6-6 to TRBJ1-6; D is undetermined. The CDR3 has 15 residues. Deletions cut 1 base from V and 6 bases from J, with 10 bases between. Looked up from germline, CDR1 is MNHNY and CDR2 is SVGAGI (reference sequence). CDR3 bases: TGTGCCAGCAGTTACTTAGTACAGTCTAATTCACCCCTCCACTTT. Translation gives CASSYLVQSNSPLHF.

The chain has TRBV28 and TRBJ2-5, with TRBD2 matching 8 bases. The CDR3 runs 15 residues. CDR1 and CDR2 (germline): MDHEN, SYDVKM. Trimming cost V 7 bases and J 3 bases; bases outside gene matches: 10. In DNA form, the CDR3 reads TGTGCCAGCACCTCTCGGGGGGGGCTAGAAGAGACCCAGTACTTC. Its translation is CASTSRGGLEETQYF. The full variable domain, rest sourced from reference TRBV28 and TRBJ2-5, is DVKVTQSSRYLVKRTGEKVFLECVQDMDHENMFWYRQDPGLGLRLIYFSYDVKMKEKGDIPEGYSVSREKKERFSLILESASTNQTSMYLCASTSRGGLEETQYFGPGTRLLVL.

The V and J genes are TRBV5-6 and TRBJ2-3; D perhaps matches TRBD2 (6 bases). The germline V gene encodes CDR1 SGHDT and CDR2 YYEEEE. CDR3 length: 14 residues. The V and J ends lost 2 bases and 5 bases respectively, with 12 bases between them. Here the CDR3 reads CASSFGRGGDTQYF. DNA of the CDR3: TGTGCCAGCAGCTTCGGGCGGGGAGGAGATACGCAGTATTTT. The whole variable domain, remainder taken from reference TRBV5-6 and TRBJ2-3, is DAGVTQSPTHLIKTRGQQVTLRCSPKSGHDTVSWYQQALGQGPQFIFQYYEEEERQRGNFPDRFSGHQFPNYSSELNVNALLLGDSALYLCASSFGRGGDTQYFGPGTRLTVL.

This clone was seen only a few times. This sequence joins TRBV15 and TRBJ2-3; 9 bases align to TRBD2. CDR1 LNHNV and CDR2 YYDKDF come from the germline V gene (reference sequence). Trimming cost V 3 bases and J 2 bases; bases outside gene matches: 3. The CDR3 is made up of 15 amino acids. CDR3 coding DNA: TGTGCCACCAGCAGTCAGCGGGGGGTCACAGATACGCAGTATTTT. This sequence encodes CATSSQRGVTDTQYF.